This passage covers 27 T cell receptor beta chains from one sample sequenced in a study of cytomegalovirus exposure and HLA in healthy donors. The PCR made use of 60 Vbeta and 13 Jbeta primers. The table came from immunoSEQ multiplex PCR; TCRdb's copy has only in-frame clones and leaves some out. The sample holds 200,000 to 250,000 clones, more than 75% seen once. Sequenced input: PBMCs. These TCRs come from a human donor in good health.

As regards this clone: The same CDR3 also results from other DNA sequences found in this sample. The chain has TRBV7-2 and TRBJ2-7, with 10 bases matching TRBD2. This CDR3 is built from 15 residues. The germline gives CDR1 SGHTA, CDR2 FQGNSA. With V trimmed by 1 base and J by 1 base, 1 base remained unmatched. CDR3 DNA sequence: TGTGCCAGCAGCTTAGTAGCGGGAGGTTCCTACGAGCAGTACTTC. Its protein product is CASSLVAGGSYEQYF.

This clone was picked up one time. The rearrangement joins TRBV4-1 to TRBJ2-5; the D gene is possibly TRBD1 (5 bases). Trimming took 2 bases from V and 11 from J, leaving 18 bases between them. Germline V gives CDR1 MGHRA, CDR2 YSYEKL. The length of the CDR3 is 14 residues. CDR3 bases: TGCGCCAGCAGCCAACAGGGAACAATAACTCCTCAGTACTTC. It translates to CASSQQGTITPQYF.

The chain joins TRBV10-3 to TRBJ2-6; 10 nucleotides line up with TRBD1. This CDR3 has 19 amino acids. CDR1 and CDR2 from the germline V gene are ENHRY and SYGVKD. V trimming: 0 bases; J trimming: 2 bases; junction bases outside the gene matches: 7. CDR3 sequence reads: CAISESTGTGAPGANVLTF. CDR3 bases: TGTGCCATCAGTGAGTCGACCGGGACAGGGGCCCCTGGGGCCAACGTCCTGACTTTC.

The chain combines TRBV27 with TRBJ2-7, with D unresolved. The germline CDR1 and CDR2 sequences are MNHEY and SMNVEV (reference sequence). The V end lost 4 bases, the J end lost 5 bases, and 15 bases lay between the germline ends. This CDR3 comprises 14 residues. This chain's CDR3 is CASSSTATQNEQYF. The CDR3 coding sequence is TGTGCCAGCAGTTCTACAGCTACCCAGAACGAGCAGTACTTC.

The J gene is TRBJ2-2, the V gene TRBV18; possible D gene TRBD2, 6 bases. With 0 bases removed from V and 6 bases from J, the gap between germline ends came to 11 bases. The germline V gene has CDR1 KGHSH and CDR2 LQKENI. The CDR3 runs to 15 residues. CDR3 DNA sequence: TGTGCCAGCTCACCACCCGGGAGAAGGGCCGGGGAGCTGTTTTTT. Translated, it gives CASSPPGRRAGELFF. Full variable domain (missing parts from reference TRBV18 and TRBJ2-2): NAGVMQNPRHLVRRRGQEARLRCSPMKGHSHVYWYRQLPEEGLKFMVYLQKENIIDESGMPKERFSAEFPKEGPSILRIQQVVRGDSAAYFCASSPPGRRAGELFFGEGSRLTVL.

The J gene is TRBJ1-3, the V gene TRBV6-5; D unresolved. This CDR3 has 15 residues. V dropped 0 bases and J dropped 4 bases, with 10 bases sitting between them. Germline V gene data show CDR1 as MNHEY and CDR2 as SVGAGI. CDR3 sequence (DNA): TGTGCCAGCAGTTACTCGCGGGCGTTGGGAAACACCATATATTTT. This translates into CASSYSRALGNTIYF.

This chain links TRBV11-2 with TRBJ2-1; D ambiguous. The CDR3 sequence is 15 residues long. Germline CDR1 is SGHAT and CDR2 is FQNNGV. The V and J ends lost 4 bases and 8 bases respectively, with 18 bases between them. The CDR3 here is CASSSQWSGIDEQFF. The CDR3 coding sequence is TGTGCCAGCAGCTCCCAGTGGAGTGGTATCGATGAGCAGTTCTTC.

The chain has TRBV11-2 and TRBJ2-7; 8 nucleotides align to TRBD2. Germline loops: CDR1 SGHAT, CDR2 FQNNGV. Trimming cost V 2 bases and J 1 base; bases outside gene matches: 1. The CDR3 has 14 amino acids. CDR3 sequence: CASSLSGSSYEQYF. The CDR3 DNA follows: TGTGCCAGCAGCTTAAGCGGGAGTTCCTACGAGCAGTACTTC.

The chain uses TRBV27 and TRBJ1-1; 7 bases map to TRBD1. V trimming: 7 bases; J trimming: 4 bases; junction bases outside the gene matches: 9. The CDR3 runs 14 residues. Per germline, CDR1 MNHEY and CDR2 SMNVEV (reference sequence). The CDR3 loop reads CASMGTQGSTEAFF. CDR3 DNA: TGTGCCAGCATGGGGACACAGGGGAGCACTGAAGCTTTCTTT.

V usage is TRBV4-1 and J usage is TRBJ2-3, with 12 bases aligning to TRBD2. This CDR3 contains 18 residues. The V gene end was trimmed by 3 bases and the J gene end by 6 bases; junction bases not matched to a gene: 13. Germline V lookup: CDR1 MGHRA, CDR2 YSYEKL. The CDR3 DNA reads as TGCGCCAGCAGCCAGGGGCTAGCGGGAGGGTTTAGCGCGGATACGCAGTATTTT. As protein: CASSQGLAGGFSADTQYF.

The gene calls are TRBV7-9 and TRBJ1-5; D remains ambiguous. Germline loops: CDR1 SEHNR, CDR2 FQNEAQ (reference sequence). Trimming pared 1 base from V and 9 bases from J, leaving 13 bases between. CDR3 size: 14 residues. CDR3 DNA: TGTGCCAGCAGCTTAGGGTCAGGCGAACGGCCCCAGCATTTT. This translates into CASSLGSGERPQHF.

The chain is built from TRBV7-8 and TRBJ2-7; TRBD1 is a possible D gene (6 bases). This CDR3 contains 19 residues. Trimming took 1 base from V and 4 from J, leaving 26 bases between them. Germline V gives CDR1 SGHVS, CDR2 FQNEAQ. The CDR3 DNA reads TGTGCCAGCAGCTTAGAATCTAGAATGGGATACCGGGGACATTACGAGCAGTACTTC. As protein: CASSLESRMGYRGHYEQYF.

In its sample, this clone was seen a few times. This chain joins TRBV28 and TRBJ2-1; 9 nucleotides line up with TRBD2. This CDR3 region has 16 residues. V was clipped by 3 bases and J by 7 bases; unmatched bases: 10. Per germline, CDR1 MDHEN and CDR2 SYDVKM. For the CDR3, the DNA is TGTGCCAGCAGTTTCGCGCGGACTAGCGTCCCTAATGAGCAGTTCTTC. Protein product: CASSFARTSVPNEQFF.

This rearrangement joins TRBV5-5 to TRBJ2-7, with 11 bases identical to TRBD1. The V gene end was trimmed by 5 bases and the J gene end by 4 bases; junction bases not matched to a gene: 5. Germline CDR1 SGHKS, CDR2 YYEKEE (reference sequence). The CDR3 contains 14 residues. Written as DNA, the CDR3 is TGTGCCAGCAGTCGGACAGGGGGCCGGTACGAGCAGTACTTC. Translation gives CASSRTGGRYEQYF.

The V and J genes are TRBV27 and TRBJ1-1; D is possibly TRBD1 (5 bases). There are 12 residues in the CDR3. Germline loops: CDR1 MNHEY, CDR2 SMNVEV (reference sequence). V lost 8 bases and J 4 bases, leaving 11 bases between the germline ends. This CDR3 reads CASGGGITEAFF. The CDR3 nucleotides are TGTGCCAGCGGGGGGGGAATCACTGAAGCTTTCTTT.

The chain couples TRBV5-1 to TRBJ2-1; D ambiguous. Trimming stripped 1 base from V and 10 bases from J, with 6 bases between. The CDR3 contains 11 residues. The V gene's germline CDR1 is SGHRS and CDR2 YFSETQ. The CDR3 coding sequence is TGCGCCAGCAGCTTGACGACAGAGCAGTTCTTC. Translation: CASSLTTEQFF.

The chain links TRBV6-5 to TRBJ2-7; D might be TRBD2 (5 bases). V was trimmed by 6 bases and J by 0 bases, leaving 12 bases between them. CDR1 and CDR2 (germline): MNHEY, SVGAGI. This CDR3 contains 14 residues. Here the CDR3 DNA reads TGTGCCAGCAGACTTTGGACTGACTCCTACGAGCAGTACTTC. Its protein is CASRLWTDSYEQYF.

The CDR3 sequence: CASSIQPSSYEQYF. The CDR3 DNA reads as TGTGCCAGTAGTATTCAACCGAGCTCCTACGAGCAGTACTTC. The V gene is TRBV19, the J gene TRBJ2-7; D unresolved. The germline V and J ends were trimmed by 3 bases and 0 bases, with 9 bases remaining between them. Germline V CDR1 and CDR2: LNHDA, SQIVND (reference sequence). The CDR3 sequence is 14 residues long.

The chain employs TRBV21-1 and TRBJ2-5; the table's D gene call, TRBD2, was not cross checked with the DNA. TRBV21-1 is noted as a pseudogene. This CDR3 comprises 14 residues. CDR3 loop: CASSKFSFQETQYF. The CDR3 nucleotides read TGTGCCAGCAGCAAATTCTCGTTTCAAGAGACCCAGTACTTC.

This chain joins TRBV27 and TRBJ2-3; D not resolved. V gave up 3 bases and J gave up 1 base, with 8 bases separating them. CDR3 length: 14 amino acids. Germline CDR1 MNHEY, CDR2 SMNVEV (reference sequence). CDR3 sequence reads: CASSFLAGTDTQYF. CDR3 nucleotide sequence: TGTGCCAGCAGTTTTCTGGCGGGCACAGATACGCAGTATTTT.

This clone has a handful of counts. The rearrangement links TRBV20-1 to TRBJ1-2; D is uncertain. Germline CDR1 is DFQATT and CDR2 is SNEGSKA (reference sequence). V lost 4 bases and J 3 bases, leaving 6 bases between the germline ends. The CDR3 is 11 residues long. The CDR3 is CSATRDYGYTF. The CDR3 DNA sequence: TGCAGTGCTACCCGGGACTATGGCTACACCTTC.

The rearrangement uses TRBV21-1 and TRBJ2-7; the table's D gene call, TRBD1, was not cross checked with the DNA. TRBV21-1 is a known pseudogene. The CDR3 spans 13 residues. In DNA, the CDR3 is TGTGCCAGCAGCAAAGGGACAGGGTGCGAGCAGTACTTC. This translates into CASSKGTGCEQYF.

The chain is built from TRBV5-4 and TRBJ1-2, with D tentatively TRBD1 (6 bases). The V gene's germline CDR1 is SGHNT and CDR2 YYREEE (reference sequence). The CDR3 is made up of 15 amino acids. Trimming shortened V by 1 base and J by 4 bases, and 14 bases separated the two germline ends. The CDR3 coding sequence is TGTGCCAGCAGCTTGAGGGGGGGGCGGACCTATGGCTACACCTTC. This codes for CASSLRGGRTYGYTF. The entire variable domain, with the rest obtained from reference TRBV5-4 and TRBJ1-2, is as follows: ETGVTQSPTHLIKTRGQQVTLRCSSQSGHNTVSWYQQALGQGPQFIFQYYREEENGRGNFPPRFSGLQFPNYSSELNVNALELDDSALYLCASSLRGGRTYGYTFGSGTRLTVV.

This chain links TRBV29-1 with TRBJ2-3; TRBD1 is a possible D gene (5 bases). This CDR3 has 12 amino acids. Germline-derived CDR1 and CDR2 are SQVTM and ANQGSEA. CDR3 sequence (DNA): TGCAGTGGGGTCCAGGGTTCAGATACGCAGTATTTT. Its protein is CSGVQGSDTQYF.

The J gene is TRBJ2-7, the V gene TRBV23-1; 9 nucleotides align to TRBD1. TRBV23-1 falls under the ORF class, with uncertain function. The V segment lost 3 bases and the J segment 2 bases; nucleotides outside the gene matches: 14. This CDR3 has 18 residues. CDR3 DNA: TGCGCCAGCAGTCAGACCGATTTTCCGGGACAGGGTCCCTACGAGCAGTACTTC. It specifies CASSQTDFPGQGPYEQYF.

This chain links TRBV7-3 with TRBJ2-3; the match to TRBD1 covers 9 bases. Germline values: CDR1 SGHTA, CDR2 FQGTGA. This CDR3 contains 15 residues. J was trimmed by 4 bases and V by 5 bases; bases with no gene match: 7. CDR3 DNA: TGTGCCAGCAGCACCCGGACAGGGGCCCCAGATACGCAGTATTTT. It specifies CASSTRTGAPDTQYF.

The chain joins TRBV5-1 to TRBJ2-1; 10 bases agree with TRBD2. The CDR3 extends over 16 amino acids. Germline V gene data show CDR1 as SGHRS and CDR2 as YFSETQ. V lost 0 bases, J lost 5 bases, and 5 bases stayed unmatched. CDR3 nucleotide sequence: TGCGCCAGCAGCTTGGCTAGGACTAGCGGACACAATGAGCAGTTCTTC. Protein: CASSLARTSGHNEQFF. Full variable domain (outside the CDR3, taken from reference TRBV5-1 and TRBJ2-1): KAGVTQTPRYLIKTRGQQVTLSCSPISGHRSVSWYQQTPGQGLQFLFEYFSETQRNKGNFPGRFSGRQFSNSRSEMNVSTLELGDSALYLCASSLARTSGHNEQFFGPGTRLTVL.